The 22 T cell receptor beta chains given below trace back to one sample, sequenced in a study of T cell changes during pregnancy in multiple sclerosis. The repertoire was sequenced with immunoSEQ multiplex PCR; TCRdb's copy has only in-frame clones and lacks some. Seen here are roughly 80,000 clones, under 95% observed once, and the top ten hold around 3%. The sequenced sample was peripheral blood, obtained before pregnancy. All receptors derive from a female donor with multiple sclerosis, enrolled in a pregnancy study.

V is TRBV27 and J is TRBJ1-5; TRBD1 aligns across 7 bases. Germline lookup yields CDR1 MNHEY and CDR2 SMNVEV (reference sequence). The length of the CDR3 is 18 residues. V dropped 7 bases and J dropped 0; count of bases not matched to a gene: 15. The CDR3 nucleotides are TGTGCCAGCACCCCCCCCACGGGGGACAGCAATAGCAATCAGCCCCAGCATTTT. Residues: CASTPPTGDSNSNQPQHF.

The rearrangement links TRBV7-8 to TRBJ1-5; no clear D gene. The CDR3 runs to 15 residues. Trimming shortened V by 6 bases and J by 3 bases, and 15 bases separated the two germline ends. Per the germline V gene, CDR1 is SGHVS and CDR2 is FQNEAQ. CDR3 DNA sequence: TGTGCCAGCAGTCTCCGGGGTACACTCAATCAGCCCCAGCATTTT. It yields the protein CASSLRGTLNQPQHF.

The V call is TRBV29-1, the J call TRBJ2-5; TRBD1 matches at 10 bases. The CDR3 spans 14 residues. The germline V gene has CDR1 SQVTM and CDR2 ANQGSEA. Losses at the gene ends were 6 bases for V and 5 bases for J; bases not matched to a gene: 9. This chain's CDR3 is CSVHDRGRPETQYF. CDR3 nucleotides: TGCAGCGTCCACGACAGGGGGCGCCCGGAGACCCAGTACTTC.

V usage is TRBV28 and J usage is TRBJ2-2; 9 bases fit TRBD2. CDR3 length: 15 residues. The J segment lost 4 bases and the V segment lost 3 bases, leaving 3 bases of the junction unmatched. CDR1 MDHEN and CDR2 SYDVKM come from the germline V gene. CDR3 in DNA: TGTGCCAGCAGTTTGGGACTAGCCTTCACCGGGGAGCTGTTTTTT. It translates to CASSLGLAFTGELFF.

The chain links TRBV5-1 to TRBJ2-2; 13 bases are shared with TRBD2. J lost 6 bases, V lost 0 bases, and 8 bases had no gene match. Germline V gives CDR1 SGHRS, CDR2 YFSETQ. The CDR3 runs 18 residues. This CDR3 reads CASSLATSGRASSGELFF. The CDR3 nucleotides are TGCGCCAGCAGCTTGGCCACTAGCGGGAGGGCTTCGTCCGGGGAGCTGTTTTTT.

This chain joins TRBV19 and TRBJ2-5; unclear D gene. Trimming left V 4 bases short and J 10 bases short, with 16 bases between. CDR3 length equals 13 residues. Germline V lookup: CDR1 LNHDA, CDR2 SQIVND (reference sequence). The CDR3 spells CASSSLASADQYF. The CDR3 DNA sequence: TGTGCCAGTAGTAGTCTGGCCTCCGCGGACCAGTACTTC.

The chain is built from TRBV7-2 and TRBJ1-1; no definite D call. This CDR3 contains 12 residues. The V end lost 5 bases, the J end lost 10 bases, and 14 bases lay between the germline ends. From germline, CDR1 is SGHTA and CDR2 FQGNSA. This CDR3 is CASSHGVGGAFF. The CDR3 nucleotides read TGTGCCAGCAGCCACGGGGTTGGAGGAGCTTTCTTT.

The V and J genes are TRBV15 and TRBJ2-1; a possible D gene is TRBD2 (6 bases). This CDR3 comprises 15 residues. The V gene's germline CDR1 is LNHNV and CDR2 YYDKDF (reference sequence). V lost 3 bases to trimming and J lost 5 bases, with 14 bases between them. The CDR3 loop is CATSRRVAADNEQFF. The CDR3 DNA follows: TGTGCCACCAGCAGGAGGGTAGCGGCAGACAATGAGCAGTTCTTC.

The V and J genes are TRBV6-1 and TRBJ1-2, with D perhaps matching TRBD1 (6 bases). Germline V gives CDR1 MNHNS, CDR2 SASEGT. The CDR3 has 13 residues. V was cut by 6 bases and J by 2 bases, with 10 bases left in between. The CDR3 loop reads CASRSGTNYGYTF. The CDR3 DNA follows: TGTGCCAGCAGGTCCGGGACAAACTATGGCTACACCTTC.

The chain has TRBV6-1 and TRBJ2-2; TRBD1 agrees at 9 bases. Looked up from germline, CDR1 is MNHNS and CDR2 is SASEGT. V shed 4 bases, J shed 6 bases, and the junction held 6 bases outside the gene matches. The CDR3 is 15 residues long. The CDR3 is CASSADRGWSGELFF. In DNA, the CDR3 is TGTGCCAGCAGTGCTGACAGGGGGTGGTCCGGGGAGCTGTTTTTT.

This clone was counted a few times. This chain links TRBV7-9 with TRBJ2-7; the D gene is possibly TRBD2 (6 bases). The CDR3 is 14 residues long. CDR1 and CDR2 from the germline V gene are SEHNR and FQNEAQ (reference sequence). Trimming cost V 0 bases and J 0 bases, with 6 bases left between them. CDR3 bases: TGTGCCAGCAGCTTAGCCGGGGGCTCCTACGAGCAGTACTTC. This encodes CASSLAGGSYEQYF.

The chain combines TRBV28 with TRBJ2-1, with 8 bases identical to TRBD2. Unmatched junction bases numbered 12, after V lost 6 bases and J lost 8 bases. The CDR3 contains 15 residues. The germline V gene encodes CDR1 MDHEN and CDR2 SYDVKM. The CDR3 DNA is TGTGCCAGCAGGGGGAGCGGGAGACTCTTCTATGAGCAGTTCTTC. Translating it yields CASRGSGRLFYEQFF.

The V and J genes are TRBV28 and TRBJ1-5; D is unresolved. Deletions cut 7 bases from V and 4 bases from J, with 14 bases between. The CDR3 has 14 amino acids. Germline values: CDR1 MDHEN, CDR2 SYDVKM. The chain's CDR3 is CASKVVVNNQPQHF. The CDR3 DNA reads as TGTGCCAGCAAAGTAGTGGTAAATAATCAGCCCCAGCATTTT.

J is TRBJ2-3 and V is TRBV6-6; no definite D call. This CDR3 comprises 15 residues. Germline CDR1 MNHNY, CDR2 SVGAGI (reference sequence). V lost 0 bases and J 2 bases, leaving 9 bases between the germline ends. The CDR3 loop reads CASSYSIGSTDTQYF. DNA for the CDR3: TGTGCCAGCAGTTACTCGATCGGGTCCACAGATACGCAGTATTTT.

The chain has TRBV19 and TRBJ2-1; D ambiguous. Looked up from germline, CDR1 is LNHDA and CDR2 is SQIVND (reference sequence). Trimming cost V 0 bases and J 9 bases, with 6 bases left between them. The CDR3 runs to 12 residues. The CDR3 loop reads CASSIDRGEQFF. CDR3 sequence (DNA): TGTGCCAGTAGTATAGACAGAGGTGAGCAGTTCTTC.

The DNA of the CDR3 is TGTGCCAGCAGCCCGGACAGGGCTTGGGAGACCCAGTACTTC. Residues: CASSPDRAWETQYF. The chain has TRBV7-9 and TRBJ2-5; 8 positions match TRBD1. The V and J ends lost 5 bases and 5 bases, in that order; junction bases with no gene match: 7. This CDR3 spans 14 amino acids. The germline gives CDR1 SEHNR, CDR2 FQNEAQ (reference sequence).

The V gene is TRBV28, the J gene TRBJ2-3, with D perhaps matching TRBD2 (6 bases). The V end was cut by 5 bases, the J end by 1 base, with 22 bases between. Germline lookup yields CDR1 MDHEN and CDR2 SYDVKM. This CDR3 has 18 amino acids. Here the CDR3 DNA reads TGTGCCAGCAGTGGCCCCCTACGGCGAGCGGGTGGCACAGATACGCAGTATTTT. This codes for CASSGPLRRAGGTDTQYF. The full variable domain, its missing parts supplied by reference TRBV28 and TRBJ2-3, is DVKVTQSSRYLVKRTGEKVFLECVQDMDHENMFWYRQDPGLGLRLIYFSYDVKMKEKGDIPEGYSVSREKKERFSLILESASTNQTSMYLCASSGPLRRAGGTDTQYFGPGTRLTVL.

J is TRBJ2-4 and V is TRBV6-1; 11 bases agree with TRBD2. This CDR3 contains 14 residues. The V gene end was trimmed by 6 bases and the J gene end by 9 bases; junction bases not matched to a gene: 7. In germline, CDR1 is MNHNS, CDR2 SASEGT. The CDR3: CASRIAGGPTIQYF. The CDR3 nucleotides are TGTGCCAGCAGAATAGCGGGAGGGCCTACCATTCAGTACTTC.

The rearrangement joins TRBV6-6 to TRBJ2-7; 8 nucleotides align to TRBD2. Germline V gene data show CDR1 as MNHNY and CDR2 as SVGAGI (reference sequence). The CDR3 is 14 amino acids. With 7 bases clipped from V and 3 bases from J, the junction kept 8 bases outside the gene matches. The CDR3 sequence: CASNPQREYYEQYF. In DNA form, the CDR3 reads TGTGCCAGCAATCCTCAGCGGGAGTACTACGAGCAGTACTTC.

The chain joins TRBV15 to TRBJ2-7; the D gene is possibly TRBD2 (5 bases). This CDR3 comprises 15 residues. CDR1 and CDR2 from the germline V gene are LNHNV and YYDKDF (reference sequence). V shed 3 bases and J shed 3 bases, with 15 bases lying between them. Here the CDR3 DNA reads TGTGCCACCAGCAGGAGTTCGGACGGAGGCTACGAGCAGTACTTC. Translating gives CATSRSSDGGYEQYF.

The CDR3 bases are TGTGCCAGCAGTGATTTTTTGCAGGGGGGTAATCAGCCCCAGCATTTT. This sequence encodes CASSDFLQGGNQPQHF. The chain recombines TRBV6-1 with TRBJ1-5, with 7 bases identical to TRBD1. The ends lost 3 bases at V and 4 bases at J; junction bases unmatched: 9. Germline CDR1 MNHNS, CDR2 SASEGT. CDR3 length: 16 amino acids.

This clone came up once. The J gene is TRBJ2-2, the V gene TRBV7-8; no clear D. This CDR3 has 15 amino acids. CDR1 SGHVS and CDR2 FQNEAQ come from the germline V gene. Between the trimmed V and J ends, which lost 0 bases and 0 bases, there was a span of 5 bases. DNA for the CDR3: TGTGCCAGCAGCTTAGCGGCGGCGAACACCGGGGAGCTGTTTTTT. Encoded protein: CASSLAAANTGELFF.